This TCR beta chain appears in the sequencing data of a study of graft-versus-host responses after intestinal transplantation. Across the whole study: Recipients got multivisceral, liver-intestinal, or isolated intestinal transplants. Tacrolimus plus steroids were given to all recipients for two to three years, preceded by anti-thymocyte globulin induction.

TCRdb's copy holds only in-frame clones and misses some; the assay was immunoSEQ multiplex PCR. Of fewer than 95,000 clones detected, about 92% appear once; the ten largest clones hold roughly 2%. As regards this clone: Its target is unknown.

Study-wide results and caveats: There was an association between peak levels of circulating GvH clones and early post-transplant HvG declines. Some patients had graft-donor T cell macrochimerism, and their allografts showed high graft-versus-host to host-versus-graft clonal ratios.

V dropped 7 bases and J dropped 9; count of bases not matched to a gene: 5. CDR3 size: 11 residues. From germline, CDR1 is MNHEY and CDR2 SMNVEV (reference sequence). The V and J genes are TRBV27 and TRBJ1-1; 7 bases are shared with TRBD1. Source: unstimulated CD8+ T cells sorted from spleen or lymph node cells, taken before intestinal transplant. The TCR comes from a human donor who received an intestinal transplant. This CDR3 reads CASMTGFKAFF. CDR3 bases: TGTGCCAGCATGACAGGGTTTAAAGCTTTCTTT.